A selection of T cell receptor beta chains follows, all from one sample in a study of monozygotic twins with inflammatory bowel disease. TCRdb reprocessed the 5' RACE reads and stores each CDR3 protein as one record, lacking DNA. This sample's clone table lists hundreds of thousands of distinct CDR3 sequences. Sequences were obtained from blood. All receptors come from a human donor with ulcerative colitis or Crohn's disease, or a healthy co-twin of an affected twin (not recorded which). CDR3s include the opening cysteine and the closing phenylalanine or tryptophan.

TRBJ2-7	TRBV27	CASSLAWDSSYEQYF
TRBJ1-5	TRBV7-2	CASSPTPGRNQPQHF
TRBJ2-7	TRBV12-5	CASGSTRGTPASEQYF
TRBJ2-1	TRBV4-3	CASALGLASENEQFF
TRBJ2-7	TRBV5-1	CASSTDGDYEQYF
TRBJ2-5	TRBV20-1	CSATGTAVQTQYF
TRBJ2-1	TRBV20-1	CSAREPSRSYNEQFF
TRBJ2-2	TRBV6-1	CASTPGRQGIGELFF
TRBJ1-1	TRBV19	CASSSWTTNTEAFF
TRBJ2-6	TRBV27	CASSSDFSGANVLTF
TRBJ2-2	TRBV7-9	CASISGTGHTGELFF
TRBJ2-3	TRBV10-3	CATSQGYSTDTQYF
TRBJ2-2	TRBV20-1	CSAHSGQAVAGELFF
TRBJ1-1	TRBV5-1	CASSGRTTEAFF
TRBJ2-2	TRBV6-2/TRBV6-3	CASNPQRGGTGELFF
TRBJ2-7	TRBV7-2	CASNEGGIREQYF
TRBJ1-1	TRBV7-8	CASSLRDRVSTEAFF
TRBJ2-2	TRBV7-6	CASSFFLETGELFF
TRBJ2-3	TRBV5-1	CASSKTGDRTDTQYF
TRBJ2-1	TRBV4-2	CASSTSGGSNEQFF
TRBJ2-2	TRBV12-3/TRBV12-4	CASSLTSLELFF